The clone carrying this T cell receptor (beta chain) has at least ten counts. The CDR3 has 11 amino acids. The germline V gene has CDR1 SQVTM and CDR2 ANQGSEA. The V gene lost 7 bases and the J gene lost 6 bases, with 9 bases spanning the gap. Sequencing libraries for TCR beta were prepared with iRepertoire HTBI primers and Arm-PCR of CDR3 regions. TCRdb reprocessed the multiplex PCR reads with MiXCR, giving one entry per CDR3 protein. Seen here are 350,000 to 550,000 distinct CDR3 sequences, 14% observed once, and the top ten hold around a sixth. This entry comes from a study of regulatory T cells in long-lasting Graves disease. The sample's time point: newly diagnosed GD, antithyroid drugs for less than 3 months. Scientists built the TCR library using RNA that was extracted from PBMCs. These data were also reused for a study on T cells in Graves' hyperthyroidism and ophthalmopathy.

The sample in question was peripheral blood mononuclear cells (PBMCs), obtained at new diagnosis, from a patient treated with antithyroid drugs. The receptor's source is a woman aged 45-59 years with Graves disease. This rearrangement joins TRBV29-1 to TRBJ2-2, with D possibly TRBD2 on 6 matching bases. The CDR3 DNA follows: TGCAGCGCCTGGAGGGCCGGGGAGCTGTTTTTT. Translating it yields CSAWRAGELFF.